This TCR beta chain appears in the sequencing data of a study of blood T cell repertoires in COVID-19. At the level of the study: The samples span acute and convalescent COVID-19 from the United States, Italy and Spain. T cells, B-cell-depleted T cells, or PBMCs provided the cDNA or gDNA that served as material.

Authors' data handling: Reference gene primers were amplified, and this amplification served to estimate nucleated cell counts. Assay used: immunoSEQ multiplex PCR; TCRdb lists only in-frame clones, some missing. That table is the source of V, J and clone size, and D and trimming were worked out from the DNA. The sample carries about 120,000 clones, about 83% recorded once. Germline CDR1 reads LGHDT; CDR2 reads YNNKEL (reference sequence). The CDR3 totals 14 residues. V trimming: 0 bases; J trimming: 7 bases; junction bases outside the gene matches: 3. Sequenced sample: peripheral blood. The chain links TRBV3-1 (or the pseudogene TRBV3-2) to TRBJ2-1; 7 positions match TRBD2. The clonotype comes from a man aged 55 to 70 with acute or convalescent COVID-19. The CDR3 bases are TGTGCCAGCAGCCAAGATGGGCGGGGGAATGAGCAGTTCTTC. It is translated as CASSQDGRGNEQFF.